The 21 T cell receptor beta chains below come from one sample, sequenced in a study of OX40 agonist ivuxolimab in advanced cancers. TCRdb keeps only in-frame clones here, not all; method: immunoSEQ multiplex PCR. Among 25,000 to 35,000 clones listed, more than 85% were seen once. The source was CD4+ or CD8+ T cells sorted from blood, collected in a trial of the OX40 agonist ivuxolimab. These receptors all stem from an adult with an advanced solid tumor such as melanoma, head and neck, liver or kidney cancer.

This chain joins TRBV4-1 and TRBJ1-1; the match to TRBD1 covers 7 bases. The germline CDR1 and CDR2 sequences are MGHRA and YSYEKL. After removal of 4 bases from V and 6 bases from J, the junction contained 5 bases not matched to a gene. The CDR3 runs to 13 residues. The CDR3 is CASSPLGTAEAFF. The CDR3, as DNA: TGCGCCAGCAGCCCGTTAGGGACAGCTGAAGCTTTCTTT.

J is TRBJ2-7 and V is TRBV11-2; a weak D match, TRBD2 (6 bases). Germline CDR1 reads SGHAT; CDR2 reads FQNNGV. The CDR3 contains 14 residues. The ends were cut back, 5 bases at V and 3 bases at J, with 14 bases in the middle. For the CDR3, the DNA is TGTGCCAGCAGCCCCGTCGGGAGTTTCTACGAGCAGTACTTC. Protein product: CASSPVGSFYEQYF.

In its sample, this clone was seen once. Here the CDR3 reads CASSPQNGNEQFF. The CDR3 DNA follows: TGTGCCAGCAGCCCCCAAAACGGAAATGAGCAGTTCTTC. The rearrangement uses TRBV7-8 and TRBJ2-1, with unresolved D. V was trimmed by 5 bases and J by 7 bases, leaving 12 bases between them. Per germline, CDR1 SGHVS and CDR2 FQNEAQ. The CDR3 is 13 amino acids.

The CDR3 sequence: CASSGQGSNSPLHF. DNA for the CDR3: TGTGCCAGCAGTGGACAGGGTAGTAATTCACCCCTCCACTTT. The J gene is TRBJ1-6, the V gene TRBV6-5; 8 bases map to TRBD1. The CDR3 runs 14 residues. V shed 5 bases and J 6 bases; nucleotides not matched to a gene: 3. In germline, CDR1 is MNHEY, CDR2 SVGAGI.

This chain joins TRBV4-1 and TRBJ1-5; D ambiguous. This CDR3 comprises 16 residues. Germline lookup yields CDR1 MGHRA and CDR2 YSYEKL. Trimming pared 4 bases from V and 1 base from J, leaving 14 bases between. As DNA, the CDR3 is TGCGCCAGCAGCCGTCAATGGACCCCAAGCAATCAGCCCCAGCATTTT. Amino acid sequence: CASSRQWTPSNQPQHF.

The V gene is TRBV11-2, the J gene TRBJ1-6; D call uncertain. Deletions cut 5 bases from V and 4 bases from J, with 18 bases between. This CDR3 has 17 residues. Germline V lookup: CDR1 SGHAT, CDR2 FQNNGV. CDR3 in amino acids: CASSQSPVAGYNSPLHF. CDR3 nucleotides: TGTGCCAGCAGCCAAAGCCCCGTGGCTGGTTATAATTCACCCCTCCACTTT.

The V gene is TRBV7-6, the J gene TRBJ2-3; TRBD2 matches 11 bases. CDR1 and CDR2 from the germline V gene are SGHVS and FNYEAQ. The CDR3 sequence is 15 residues long. Unmatched junction bases numbered 6, after V lost 5 bases and J lost 5 bases. CDR3 coding DNA: TGTGCCAGCAGCCCAACTAGCGGGGGTAGAGATACGCAGTATTTT. Its translation: CASSPTSGGRDTQYF.

The chain recombines TRBV27 with TRBJ2-7; D perhaps matches TRBD1 (6 bases). CDR3 length equals 14 residues. Trimming took 5 bases from V and 6 from J, leaving 17 bases between them. In germline, CDR1 is MNHEY, CDR2 SMNVEV (reference sequence). CDR3 amino acids: CASSMTGSTGEQYF. For the CDR3, the DNA is TGTGCCAGCAGTATGACAGGATCAACGGGCGAGCAGTACTTC.

J is TRBJ2-7 and V is TRBV29-1; TRBD2 might be the D (5 bases). CDR1 and CDR2 from the germline V gene are SQVTM and ANQGSEA. The CDR3 totals 14 residues. V lost 5 bases, J lost 5 bases, and 19 bases lay in between. CDR3 DNA: TGCAGCGTTTCACCCGAGGAACTAGTCCACGAGCAGTACTTC. It specifies CSVSPEELVHEQYF.

CDR3 residues: CSVEGRFTDTQYF. DNA of the CDR3: TGCAGCGTTGAAGGTAGATTCACAGATACGCAGTATTTT. The rearrangement links TRBV29-1 to TRBJ2-3; the D is unclear. The CDR3 runs 13 residues. Trimming pared 1 base from V and 2 bases from J, leaving 7 bases between. In germline, CDR1 is SQVTM, CDR2 ANQGSEA.

The rearrangement joins TRBV2 to TRBJ2-5; no clear D. V lost 8 bases and J lost 2, with 3 bases in between. The CDR3 loop spans 10 amino acids. Germline CDR1 SNHLY, CDR2 FYNNEI. The CDR3 region has the DNA TGTGCCAGCTTACAAGAGACCCAGTACTTC. This sequence encodes CASLQETQYF.

The V gene is TRBV27, the J gene TRBJ2-3; D possibly uses TRBD1 or TRBD2 (5 bases each). CDR3 length equals 14 residues. V lost 4 bases to trimming and J lost 4 bases, with 12 bases between them. Germline CDR1 MNHEY, CDR2 SMNVEV (reference sequence). The CDR3 loop reads CASSWTVGADTQYF. CDR3 nucleotides: TGTGCCAGCAGTTGGACTGTAGGGGCAGATACGCAGTATTTT.

This chain uses TRBV27 with TRBJ1-2, with 8 bases matching TRBD1. Germline CDR1 reads MNHEY; CDR2 reads SMNVEV (reference sequence). The CDR3 is 14 amino acids. V dropped 4 bases and J dropped 3; count of bases not matched to a gene: 4. The CDR3 nucleotides are TGTGCCAGCAGTTCGACAGGGGTACACTATGGCTACACCTTC. This translates into CASSSTGVHYGYTF.

The chain is built from TRBV7-8 and TRBJ2-1; D possibly corresponds to TRBD2 (5 bases). This CDR3 comprises 15 residues. Germline V CDR1 and CDR2: SGHVS, FQNEAQ. The V and J ends lost 3 bases and 0 bases respectively, with 9 bases between them. The CDR3 loop is CASSLRGSSYNEQFF. The CDR3 DNA reads as TGTGCCAGCAGCTTGAGAGGGAGCTCCTACAATGAGCAGTTCTTC.

CDR3 loop: CASLQGAGYEQYF. The CDR3 DNA sequence: TGTGCCAGCCTACAGGGGGCCGGATACGAGCAGTACTTC. The J gene is TRBJ2-7, the V gene TRBV6-5, with 9 bases fitting TRBD1. The CDR3 extends over 13 amino acids. The J segment lost 4 bases and the V segment lost 8 bases, leaving 6 bases of the junction unmatched. CDR1 and CDR2 (germline): MNHEY, SVGAGI.

The gene calls are TRBV4-3 and TRBJ2-2; 7 bases map to TRBD1. Losses at the gene ends were 0 bases for V and 4 bases for J; bases not matched to a gene: 5. The CDR3 has 16 amino acids. Germline CDR1 and CDR2: LGHNA and YSLEER. CDR3 bases: TGCGCCAGCAGCCAAGATCAGCCAGGGGGCACCGGGGAGCTGTTTTTT. The encoded protein is CASSQDQPGGTGELFF.

The chain recombines TRBV19 with TRBJ2-7; the D gene could be TRBD1 or TRBD2 (5 bases each). V shed 1 base and J shed 5 bases, with 6 bases lying between them. The CDR3 sequence is 12 residues long. Germline V gives CDR1 LNHDA, CDR2 SQIVND (reference sequence). The CDR3 loop reads CASSIGGDEQYF. Here the CDR3 DNA reads TGTGCCAGTAGTATAGGAGGGGACGAGCAGTACTTC. Drawing the rest from reference TRBV19 and TRBJ2-7, the complete variable domain is DGGITQSPKYLFRKEGQNVTLSCEQNLNHDAMYWYRQDPGQGLRLIYYSQIVNDFQKGDIAEGYSVSREKKESFPLTVTSAQKNPTAFYLCASSIGGDEQYFGPGTRLTVT.

J is TRBJ2-2 and V is TRBV29-1; D may be TRBD1 (5 bases). The germline CDR1 and CDR2 sequences are SQVTM and ANQGSEA. The CDR3 totals 19 residues. Trimming cost V 4 bases and J 0 bases, with 24 bases left between them. The CDR3 region has the DNA TGCAGCGTTGTGGGGCCTCTTACTGGGGCAGCCGCGAACACCGGGGAGCTGTTTTTT. It specifies CSVVGPLTGAAANTGELFF.

This clone came up once. V and J are TRBV6-1 and TRBJ1-2, with TRBD1 matching 8 bases. In germline, CDR1 is MNHNS, CDR2 SASEGT. V lost 1 base and J lost 4; bases outside the gene matches: 8. This CDR3 has 16 amino acids. The CDR3 sequence: CASSEGPGTGIYGYTF. CDR3 nucleotide sequence: TGTGCCAGCAGTGAAGGCCCAGGGACAGGCATCTATGGCTACACCTTC.

The table lists this clone with a count of one. The chain is built from TRBV7-2 and TRBJ1-2; TRBD1 matches 9 bases. V gave up 5 bases and J gave up 4 bases; unmatched junction bases: 2. The CDR3 is made up of 13 amino acids. Germline V gene lookup returns CDR1 SGHTA and CDR2 FQGNSA. Written as DNA, the CDR3 is TGTGCCAGCAGCATGGACAGGGGCTATGGCTACACCTTC. Translation: CASSMDRGYGYTF. Combining the CDR3 with reference TRBV7-2 and TRBJ1-2 gives the whole variable domain GAGVSQSPSNKVTEKGKDVELRCDPISGHTALYWYRQSLGQGLEFLIYFQGNSAPDKSGLPSDRFSAERTGGSVSTLTIQRTQQEDSAVYLCASSMDRGYGYTFGSGTRLTVV.

The V call is TRBV2, the J call TRBJ2-5, with 10 bases that match TRBD2. Germline CDR1 reads SNHLY; CDR2 reads FYNNEI. Trimming removed 10 bases from V and 1 base from J; junction bases left unmatched: 12. The length of the CDR3 is 16 residues. The CDR3 here is CATPPLLAGSQETQYF. CDR3 sequence (DNA): TGTGCCACCCCACCCCTACTAGCGGGGTCCCAAGAGACCCAGTACTTC.